One and the same sample provided the 21 T cell receptor beta chains below, sequenced in a study of OX40 agonist ivuxolimab in advanced cancers. Sequencing was performed with immunoSEQ multiplex PCR; in TCRdb, only in-frame clones are kept and a portion is missing. In the table there are 30,000 to 35,000 clones, around 85% of which are singletons. Source: CD4+ or CD8+ T cells sorted from blood, taken in a trial of the OX40 agonist ivuxolimab. These TCRs come from an adult with an advanced solid tumor such as melanoma, head and neck, liver or kidney cancer.

The chain employs TRBV28 and TRBJ1-1; 9 nucleotides match TRBD1. This CDR3 contains 15 residues. Germline V gene sequence: CDR1 MDHEN, CDR2 SYDVKM. J gave up 0 bases and V 5 bases, and 4 bases lay outside the gene matches. CDR3 DNA sequence: TGTGCCAGCAGTAACAGGGGGCCCTTGAACACTGAAGCTTTCTTT. Protein product: CASSNRGPLNTEAFF.

The V gene is TRBV7-2, the J gene TRBJ2-3; 8 positions agree with TRBD1. The CDR3 consists of 14 residues. CDR1 and CDR2 (germline): SGHTA, FQGNSA. J lost 1 base, V lost 4 bases, and 1 base had no gene match. For the CDR3, the DNA is TGTGCCAGCAGCTGGGGACAGGGCACAGATACGCAGTATTTT. The encoded protein is CASSWGQGTDTQYF. Variable domain in full (rest from reference TRBV7-2 and TRBJ2-3): GAGVSQSPSNKVTEKGKDVELRCDPISGHTALYWYRQSLGQGLEFLIYFQGNSAPDKSGLPSDRFSAERTGGSVSTLTIQRTQQEDSAVYLCASSWGQGTDTQYFGPGTRLTVL.

The rearrangement uses TRBV7-9 and TRBJ1-2, with 7 bases aligning to TRBD1. The junction had 9 bases not matched to a gene; V was cut back by 3 bases and J by 5 bases. CDR1 is SEHNR, CDR2 FQNEAQ, per germline (reference sequence). The CDR3 length is 15 residues. CDR3 region: CASSFLWAGGYGYTF. The DNA of the CDR3 is TGTGCCAGCAGCTTCCTTTGGGCAGGGGGTTATGGCTACACCTTC.

V usage is TRBV25-1 and J usage is TRBJ2-1; no definite D call. Trimming left V 2 bases short and J 1 base short, with 6 bases between. Germline V gene sequence: CDR1 MGHDK, CDR2 SYGVNS. The CDR3 has 14 residues. DNA of the CDR3: TGTGCCAGCAGTGAAGTGGGATCCTACAATGAGCAGTTCTTC. Amino acids: CASSEVGSYNEQFF.

This sequence joins TRBV29-1 and TRBJ2-1; no reliable D call. Germline V gene data show CDR1 as SQVTM and CDR2 as ANQGSEA. Trimming stripped 4 bases from V and 7 bases from J, with 11 bases between. CDR3 length equals 12 residues. CDR3 protein: CSVAVRGNEQFF. CDR3 DNA sequence: TGCAGCGTTGCCGTCCGTGGGAATGAGCAGTTCTTC.

Only one count was recorded for this clone. The CDR3 DNA is TGTGCCATCAGTGGCGGCGGGGGGGCCCAATTTGCAGATACGCAGTATTTT. This sequence encodes CAISGGGGAQFADTQYF. V is TRBV10-3 and J is TRBJ2-3, with TRBD2 identical over 9 bases. V was clipped by 4 bases and J by 4 bases; unmatched bases: 12. The CDR3 runs to 17 residues. The germline V gene encodes CDR1 ENHRY and CDR2 SYGVKD.

This clone was observed a single time. The chain has TRBV18 and TRBJ2-1; possibly TRBD2 for D (7 bases). The CDR3 contains 16 residues. V gave up 3 bases and J gave up 3 bases, with 15 bases separating them. Germline lookup yields CDR1 KGHSH and CDR2 LQKENI. In DNA, the CDR3 is TGTGCCAGCTCACCGCCGGGGGGCTCTAGCTACAATGAGCAGTTCTTC. Translating it yields CASSPPGGSSYNEQFF.

The chain is built from TRBV6-6 and TRBJ1-1, with a possible D match to TRBD1 (5 bases). The CDR3 contains 11 residues. Trimming cost V 7 bases and J 6 bases, with 9 bases left between them. In germline, CDR1 is MNHNY, CDR2 SVGAGI (reference sequence). The DNA for the CDR3 is TGTGCCAGCACGCAGGGACCTGAAGCTTTCTTT. It translates to CASTQGPEAFF.

The rearrangement joins TRBV4-1 to TRBJ2-4; 9 bases are shared with TRBD1. The CDR3 runs to 15 residues. V gave up 4 bases and J gave up 9 bases; unmatched junction bases: 10. CDR1 and CDR2 (germline): MGHRA, YSYEKL. The CDR3 bases are TGCGCCAGCAGCCTCGGGGGACAGGGAAAACCCATTCAGTACTTC. Translation: CASSLGGQGKPIQYF.

CDR3 nucleotides: TGTGCCACCAGCAGTAAGGGGATGGGGCAGCCCCAGCATTTT. It specifies CATSSKGMGQPQHF. This chain links TRBV15 with TRBJ1-5, with D perhaps TRBD1 (5 bases). The CDR3 runs to 14 residues. The germline V gene has CDR1 LNHNV and CDR2 YYDKDF (reference sequence). V was trimmed by 3 bases and J by 7 bases, leaving 13 bases between them.

The J gene is TRBJ1-5, the V gene TRBV28, with a weak D call TRBD1 (5 bases). CDR3 length: 13 residues. Germline V CDR1 and CDR2: MDHEN, SYDVKM. V was shortened by 3 bases and J by 6 bases, with 9 bases between the two germline ends. Here the CDR3 reads CASSLGGSQPQHF. In DNA, the CDR3 is TGTGCCAGCAGTTTGGGGGGGAGTCAGCCCCAGCATTTT.

The chain uses TRBV29-1 and TRBJ2-5, with D maybe TRBD2 (7 bases). The CDR3 sequence is 12 residues long. Trimming left V 5 bases short and J 5 bases short, with 12 bases between. CDR1 and CDR2 from the germline V gene are SQVTM and ANQGSEA. For the CDR3, the DNA is TGCAGCGTTCGGGGGGCGAGGGAGACCCAGTACTTC. Its protein product is CSVRGARETQYF.

The chain couples TRBV9 to TRBJ2-1; the match to TRBD2 covers 11 bases. The CDR3 is 16 residues long. V trimming: 4 bases; J trimming: 6 bases; junction bases outside the gene matches: 9. CDR1 and CDR2 from the germline V gene are SGDLS and YYNGEE. CDR3 residues: CASSLRLAGISNEQFF. CDR3 in DNA: TGTGCCAGCAGCCTTCGACTAGCGGGAATTTCCAATGAGCAGTTCTTC.

The chain is built from TRBV4-2 and TRBJ2-3; D is unclear. CDR3 length equals 14 residues. The germline V and J ends were trimmed by 8 bases and 0 bases, with 12 bases remaining between them. From germline, CDR1 is LGHNA and CDR2 YNFKEQ. This CDR3 reads CASSSMVSTDTQYF. DNA of the CDR3: TGTGCCAGCTCGTCAATGGTAAGCACAGATACGCAGTATTTT.

V gene TRBV30 combines with J gene TRBJ1-1, with D unclear. This CDR3 has 13 residues. The germline V gene has CDR1 GTSNPN and CDR2 SVGIG (reference sequence). Trimming took off 1 base at V and 2 bases at J, with 8 bases between the two ends. The DNA for the CDR3 is TGTGCCTGGAGTGCCAGCGGCAACACTGAAGCTTTCTTT. Protein product: CAWSASGNTEAFF.

The J gene is TRBJ1-3, the V gene TRBV6-5; D is unclear. The CDR3 loop spans 15 amino acids. With 5 bases removed from V and 5 bases from J, the gap between germline ends came to 16 bases. The germline V gene has CDR1 MNHEY and CDR2 SVGAGI. The CDR3 loop is CASSPRTDPRNTIYF. CDR3 bases: TGTGCCAGCAGTCCCAGGACGGACCCCCGAAACACCATATATTTT.

With respect to this clone: A far larger clone differs by one base, so this is likely a read error. V gene TRBV5-1 combines with J gene TRBJ2-7; TRBD1 agrees at 8 bases. The CDR3 sequence is 12 residues long. Germline loops: CDR1 SGHRS, CDR2 YFSETQ. Trimming at V came to 4 bases and at J to 6 bases, leaving 3 bases not matched to a gene. The CDR3: CASSRTGSEQYF. DNA of the CDR3: TGCGCCAGCAGCCGGACAGGGTCCGAGCAGTACTTC.

This chain links TRBV7-9 with TRBJ1-3, with 9 positions matching TRBD1. This CDR3 has 16 amino acids. The V gene's germline CDR1 is SEHNR and CDR2 FQNEAQ (reference sequence). V gave up 5 bases and J gave up 6 bases; unmatched junction bases: 11. CDR3 amino acids: CASSRWTGANENTIYF. The DNA for the CDR3 is TGTGCCAGCAGCCGATGGACAGGGGCGAACGAAAACACCATATATTTT.

On this clone: The junction differs from germline at one of its ends, possibly a read error. V is TRBV5-6 and J is TRBJ1-1, with D tentatively TRBD1 (6 bases). Germline lookup yields CDR1 SGHDT and CDR2 YYEEEE. The CDR3 is 9 residues long. For the CDR3, the DNA is TGTGCCAGCAGGCCGGACAGAATCTTT. This translates into CASRPDRIF.

V usage is TRBV27 and J usage is TRBJ1-2; D perhaps matches TRBD1 (5 bases). The V and J ends lost 6 bases and 5 bases respectively, with 13 bases between them. From germline, CDR1 is MNHEY and CDR2 SMNVEV (reference sequence). The CDR3 sequence is 13 residues long. In DNA, the CDR3 is TGTGCCAGCAGCGGGGGACCGGCTTATGGCTACACCTTC. Amino acids: CASSGGPAYGYTF.

The chain has TRBV7-2 and TRBJ2-5; no firm D call. Trimming removed 6 bases at V and 7 bases at J, with 9 bases between. The germline CDR1 and CDR2 sequences are SGHTA and FQGNSA. The CDR3 is 11 amino acids. The CDR3 DNA reads as TGTGCCAGCAGGGCCGTCGGGACCCAGTACTTC. It is translated as CASRAVGTQYF.